This TCR beta chain stems from a study of PD-L1 blockade in urothelial cancer. Study at large: Between 0 and 3 chemotherapy regimens preceded treatment for each patient.

Time point defined: peripheral blood 6 weeks after treatment start. Trimming at V came to 5 bases and at J to 4 bases, leaving 10 bases not matched to a gene. The CDR3 length is 15 residues. Germline V gene sequence: CDR1 ENHRY, CDR2 SYGVKD. Clones were read by immunoSEQ multiplex PCR, and TCRdb kept only the in-frame ones, dropping some. The sample has about 90,000 clones, around 78% seen once. This TCR was sampled from a man between 65 and 85 years old with urothelial cancer. Material: PBMCs, obtained around atezolizumab (anti-PD-L1) treatment. The chain couples TRBV10-3 to TRBJ1-2, with TRBD1 matching 7 bases. CDR3 nucleotides: TGTGCCATCAGTCCATCCGGGACAGAGCCCTATGGCTACACCTTC. Protein: CAISPSGTEPYGYTF.